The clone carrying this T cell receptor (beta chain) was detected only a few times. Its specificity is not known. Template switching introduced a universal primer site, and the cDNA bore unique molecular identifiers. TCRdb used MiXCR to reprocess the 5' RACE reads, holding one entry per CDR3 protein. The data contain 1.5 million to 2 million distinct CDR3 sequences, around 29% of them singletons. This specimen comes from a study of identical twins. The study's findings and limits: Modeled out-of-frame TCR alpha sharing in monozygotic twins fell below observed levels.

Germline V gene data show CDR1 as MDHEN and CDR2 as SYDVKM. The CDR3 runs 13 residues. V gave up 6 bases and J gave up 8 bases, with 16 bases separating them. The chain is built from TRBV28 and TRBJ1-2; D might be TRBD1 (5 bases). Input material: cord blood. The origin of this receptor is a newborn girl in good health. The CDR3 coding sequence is TGTGCCAGCAGACACAGGATGAGGGTGGGCTACACCTTC. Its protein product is CASRHRMRVGYTF.